The 27 T cell receptor beta chains reported below all come from one sample, sequenced in a study of T cells in Graves' hyperthyroidism and ophthalmopathy. Amplification targeted TCR beta CDR3 regions from RNA transcripts. HTBI primers were used for first-round RT-PCR of the TCR CDR3. Via MiXCR, TCRdb re-called the multiplex PCR reads, giving one row per CDR3 protein. The sample shows fewer than 350,000 distinct CDR3 sequences, roughly 13% of them seen only once. Sequencing was performed on blood. The source is a woman in her forties with Graves' hyperthyroidism.

In this sample, this clonotype turned up many times. J is TRBJ2-5 and V is TRBV2; no clear D. Germline V CDR1 and CDR2: SNHLY, FYNNEI. The CDR3 has 13 amino acids. V lost 6 bases and J 4 bases, leaving 12 bases between the germline ends. The CDR3 DNA is TGTGCCAGCAGCGTGAGGTATAGAGAGACCCAGTACTTC. Translated, it gives CASSVRYRETQYF.

In its sample, this clonotype was seen many times. The V call is TRBV3-1, the J call TRBJ2-1; 7 bases are shared with TRBD1. Germline CDR1 LGHDT, CDR2 YNNKEL (reference sequence). The CDR3 has 13 residues. V dropped 5 bases and J dropped 8; count of bases not matched to a gene: 6. CDR3 in amino acids: CASSKNRGDEQFF. DNA for the CDR3: TGTGCCAGCAGCAAGAACAGGGGCGATGAGCAGTTCTTC.

There are many counts of this clonotype. The chain couples TRBV7-2 to TRBJ1-1; no firm D call. V shed 5 bases and J shed 0 bases, with 7 bases lying between them. The CDR3 extends over 13 amino acids. Germline V lookup: CDR1 SGHTA, CDR2 FQGNSA. The CDR3 protein is CASSPFVNTEAFF. The CDR3 DNA is TGTGCCAGCAGCCCGTTTGTGAACACTGAAGCTTTCTTT.

This clonotype was observed at least ten times. The J gene is TRBJ2-5, the V gene TRBV29-1; TRBD2 agrees at 7 bases. Germline CDR1 and CDR2: SQVTM and ANQGSEA. This CDR3 has 13 residues. Trimming removed 4 bases from V and 5 bases from J; junction bases left unmatched: 7. The CDR3 DNA is TGCAGCGTTGTTCCCATGGGGGGGGAGACCCAGTACTTC. Protein product: CSVVPMGGETQYF.

This clonotype showed up many times. The rearrangement uses TRBV15 and TRBJ1-5; 9 positions agree with TRBD1. Germline CDR1 is LNHNV and CDR2 is YYDKDF (reference sequence). V lost 0 bases, J lost 6 bases, and 3 bases stayed unmatched. This CDR3 is 15 amino acids long. CDR3 region: CATSRDRDRVQPQHF. CDR3 DNA: TGTGCCACCAGCAGAGATAGGGACAGGGTTCAGCCCCAGCATTTT. Looking up the rest from reference TRBV15 and TRBJ1-5 gives the full variable domain: DAMVIQNPRYQVTQFGKPVTLSCSQTLNHNVMYWYQQKSSQAPKLLFHYYDKDFNNEADTPDNFQSRRPNTSFCFLDIRSPGLGDTAMYLCATSRDRDRVQPQHFGDGTRLSIL.

This chain connects TRBV6-5 to TRBJ1-1, with D possibly being TRBD1 (6 bases). The CDR3 has 17 residues. V dropped 0 bases and J dropped 1 base, with 15 bases sitting between them. Per germline, CDR1 MNHEY and CDR2 SVGAGI. The CDR3 nucleotides are TGTGCCAGCAGTTACTCTGCCCACAGGGCCCAGAACACTGAAGCTTTCTTT. Residues: CASSYSAHRAQNTEAFF.

The chain is built from TRBV9 and TRBJ1-5, with D perhaps TRBD1 (5 bases). The CDR3 length is 15 residues. Trimming took 0 bases from V and 1 from J, leaving 8 bases between them. The V gene's germline CDR1 is SGDLS and CDR2 YYNGEE. CDR3: CASSVGGASNQPQHF. The CDR3 coding sequence is TGTGCCAGCAGCGTAGGAGGGGCGAGCAATCAGCCCCAGCATTTT.

The rearrangement links TRBV29-1 to TRBJ2-1; a weak D match, TRBD2 (6 bases). V lost 4 bases to trimming and J lost 0 bases, with 19 bases between them. The length of the CDR3 is 17 residues. Germline V lookup: CDR1 SQVTM, CDR2 ANQGSEA. CDR3 residues: CSVGDSPYPGSYNEQFF. The DNA for the CDR3 is TGCAGCGTTGGGGACTCACCATACCCGGGCTCCTACAATGAGCAGTTCTTC.

There are many counts of this clonotype. CDR3 in amino acids: CAIRGTGYGYTF. CDR3 bases: TGTGCCATCAGGGGGACAGGATATGGCTACACCTTC. The chain employs TRBV10-3 and TRBJ1-2, with 8 bases identical to TRBD1. CDR3 size: 12 residues. The germline V gene encodes CDR1 ENHRY and CDR2 SYGVKD. The V gene end was trimmed by 6 bases and the J gene end by 5 bases; junction bases not matched to a gene: 2.

The J gene is TRBJ2-1, the V gene TRBV28, with D possibly matching TRBD1 (6 bases). Germline CDR1 is MDHEN and CDR2 is SYDVKM. Trimming pared 4 bases from V and 0 bases from J, leaving 10 bases between. This CDR3 contains 15 residues. The CDR3 DNA reads TGTGCCAGCAGTTCAGGACAGTCCTCCTACAATGAGCAGTTCTTC. This gives the protein CASSSGQSSYNEQFF.

This clonotype was counted ten times or more. The chain has TRBV20-1 and TRBJ2-5, with D unclear. This CDR3 comprises 12 residues. V was trimmed by 0 bases and J by 5 bases, leaving 7 bases between them. CDR1 and CDR2 (germline): DFQATT, SNEGSKA (reference sequence). The CDR3 is CSARDSSETQYF. In DNA, the CDR3 is TGCAGTGCTAGAGATTCATCGGAGACCCAGTACTTC.

The chain uses TRBV5-8 and TRBJ2-5; D uncertain. Trimming pared 1 base from V and 1 base from J, leaving 8 bases between. CDR1 SGHTS and CDR2 YDEGEE come from the germline V gene. This CDR3 has 14 residues. The CDR3 sequence is CASSLIAVQETQYF. CDR3 sequence (DNA): TGTGCCAGCAGCTTGATTGCGGTCCAAGAGACCCAGTACTTC.

This clonotype has ten or more counts. V is TRBV28 and J is TRBJ1-5; D is unresolved. This CDR3 is built from 15 residues. Deletions cut 7 bases from V and 0 bases from J, with 13 bases between. Germline V gene lookup returns CDR1 MDHEN and CDR2 SYDVKM. CDR3 amino acids: CASNPGEGSNQPQHF. CDR3 coding DNA: TGTGCCAGCAACCCGGGTGAGGGTAGCAATCAGCCCCAGCATTTT.

This clonotype was recorded many times. The chain employs TRBV2 and TRBJ1-4; perhaps TRBD1 as D (5 bases). CDR1 is SNHLY and CDR2 is FYNNEI in the germline V gene. The CDR3 extends over 17 amino acids. The germline V and J ends were trimmed by 1 base and 6 bases, with 18 bases remaining between them. CDR3 amino acids: CASSEVPPQGTDEKLFF. CDR3 sequence (DNA): TGTGCCAGCAGTGAAGTTCCACCCCAGGGTACAGATGAAAAACTGTTTTTT.

This clonotype was picked up many times. This chain links TRBV30 with TRBJ1-2; maybe TRBD1 (5 bases). The germline V gene encodes CDR1 GTSNPN and CDR2 SVGIG (reference sequence). Deletions cut 7 bases from V and 2 bases from J, with 8 bases between. The CDR3 runs to 11 residues. The DNA of the CDR3 is TGTGCCTCGGGGCTCAACTATGGCTACACCTTC. The encoded protein is CASGLNYGYTF. Filled out from reference TRBV30 and TRBJ1-2, the complete variable domain reads SQTIHQWPATLVQPVGSPLSLECTVEGTSNPNLYWYRQAAGRGLQLLFYSVGIGQISSEVPQNLSASRPQDRQFILSSKKLLLSDSGFYLCASGLNYGYTFGSGTRLTVV.

This clonotype has just a few counts. The rearrangement uses TRBV20-1 and TRBJ1-4; 10 nucleotides match TRBD1. Germline CDR1 DFQATT, CDR2 SNEGSKA (reference sequence). The CDR3 loop spans 16 amino acids. As DNA, the CDR3 is TGCAGCCTCCGGGACAGGGGTCATAGAGGGAATGAAAAACTGTTTTTT. This codes for CSLRDRGHRGNEKLFF.

The CDR3 protein is CASSIQGLAGGADEQYF. Written as DNA, the CDR3 is TGTGCCAGCAGCATCCAAGGACTAGCGGGAGGGGCGGACGAGCAGTACTTC. The chain links TRBV13 to TRBJ2-7; 15 bases fit TRBD2. Germline values: CDR1 PRHDT, CDR2 FYEKMQ (reference sequence). This CDR3 is built from 17 residues. V lost 5 bases, J lost 5 bases, and 10 bases stayed unmatched.

There are many counts of this clonotype. This rearrangement joins TRBV18 to TRBJ2-7, with D tentatively TRBD2 (6 bases). Germline V gene data show CDR1 as KGHSH and CDR2 as LQKENI. CDR3 size: 13 residues. Between the trimmed V and J ends, which lost 5 bases and 2 bases, there was a span of 10 bases. CDR3 in amino acids: CASSAGPAYEQYF. The DNA for the CDR3 is TGTGCCAGCTCAGCGGGGCCCGCCTACGAGCAGTACTTC.

Ten or more counts support this clonotype. The chain carries TRBV7-9 and TRBJ2-3; D is possibly TRBD2 (5 bases). Germline-derived CDR1 and CDR2 are SEHNR and FQNEAQ (reference sequence). This CDR3 is built from 12 residues. V was trimmed by 5 bases and J by 5 bases, leaving 8 bases between them. The CDR3 protein is CASSAGVDTQYF. The CDR3 nucleotides read TGTGCCAGCAGCGCCGGGGTAGATACGCAGTATTTT.

This clonotype has at least ten counts. The chain is built from TRBV28 and TRBJ1-4; TRBD1 matches 7 bases. Per germline, CDR1 MDHEN and CDR2 SYDVKM. The CDR3 runs 15 residues. Trimming took 9 bases from V and 4 from J; bases not matched to a gene: 11. This chain's CDR3 is CASPGQRGGNEKLFF. The CDR3 DNA is TGTGCCAGTCCGGGACAGAGGGGGGGTAATGAAAAACTGTTTTTT.

This clonotype was seen many times. This chain joins TRBV20-1 and TRBJ1-5; weak D call: TRBD1 (6 bases). Trimming removed 4 bases at V and 9 bases at J, with 16 bases between. The CDR3 spans 13 residues. Germline assignment: CDR1 DFQATT and CDR2 SNEGSKA (reference sequence). CDR3 DNA: TGCAGTGCTACTGGACAGACTTATATGCCCCAGCATTTT. It specifies CSATGQTYMPQHF.

A note on this clonotype: A much larger clone sits a single nucleotide away, making a read error possible. V usage is TRBV15 and J usage is TRBJ2-1; 9 nucleotides agree with TRBD1. This CDR3 is built from 15 residues. Trimming removed 0 bases from V and 8 bases from J; junction bases left unmatched: 5. The germline V gene has CDR1 LNHNV and CDR2 YYDKDF (reference sequence). CDR3 region: CATSREGQGTDEQFF. The DNA of the CDR3 is TGTGCCACCAGCAGAGAGGGACAGGGTACAGATGAGCAGTTCTTC.

This clonotype was seen ten or more times. V usage is TRBV6-1 and J usage is TRBJ1-1; D gene uncertain. This CDR3 is built from 14 residues. From germline, CDR1 is MNHNS and CDR2 SASEGT. Trimming stripped 7 bases from V and 2 bases from J, with 14 bases between. The CDR3 coding sequence is TGTGCCAGCACCACCCCCCTAGGAAACACTGAAGCTTTCTTT. Translated, it gives CASTTPLGNTEAFF.

A remark on this clonotype: This may be a read error: a much more frequent sequence differs by one nucleotide. The CDR3 sequence: CASTQGARTAAFF. The CDR3 DNA is TGTGCCAGCACGCAGGGGGCGCGGACTGCAGCTTTCTTT. The genes are TRBV6-1 and TRBJ1-1; TRBD1 matches 8 bases. The CDR3 length is 13 residues. CDR1 and CDR2 (germline): MNHNS, SASEGT.

This clonotype has only a few counts. The rearrangement joins TRBV7-2 to TRBJ2-1; tentative D call: TRBD2 (6 bases). The CDR3 covers 13 residues. Germline V lookup: CDR1 SGHTA, CDR2 FQGNSA. Trimming removed 3 bases at V and 4 bases at J, with 7 bases between. The CDR3 sequence is CASSFGTYNEQFF. The CDR3 DNA is TGTGCCAGCAGCTTTGGGACTTACAATGAGCAGTTCTTC.

This clonotype was detected ten times or more. The chain has TRBV7-9 and TRBJ2-5; 10 bases agree with TRBD1. J was trimmed by 5 bases and V by 1 base; bases with no gene match: 7. Germline loops: CDR1 SEHNR, CDR2 FQNEAQ (reference sequence). This CDR3 comprises 16 residues. The CDR3: CASSLVTGTGVETQYF. The CDR3 nucleotides read TGTGCCAGCAGCTTAGTCACCGGGACAGGGGTCGAGACCCAGTACTTC.

The DNA for the CDR3 is TGCAGTGCTAGAGATTTCCGAAGGAGCCAAGAGACCCAGTACTTC. It encodes CSARDFRRSQETQYF. The J gene is TRBJ2-5, the V gene TRBV20-1; D gene unclear. V lost 0 bases and J lost 1, with 12 bases in between. CDR1 is DFQATT and CDR2 is SNEGSKA in the germline V gene (reference sequence). The CDR3 consists of 15 residues.